The 9 T cell receptor beta chains presented below share a single source sample, sequenced in a study of blood T cell repertoires in COVID-19. Clones were read by immunoSEQ multiplex PCR, and TCRdb kept only the in-frame ones, dropping some. The sample carries about 75,000 clones, roughly 84% recorded once. Input material: peripheral blood. The receptors derive from a woman between 50 and 59 years old with acute or convalescent COVID-19.

This chain uses TRBV18 with TRBJ2-2, with 9 nucleotides matching TRBD2. The length of the CDR3 is 17 residues. J lost 3 bases, V lost 3 bases, and 8 bases had no gene match. Germline CDR1 is KGHSH and CDR2 is LQKENI. CDR3 region: CASSPLGGGADTGELFF. CDR3 in DNA: TGTGCCAGCTCACCCCTCGGCGGGGGGGCCGACACCGGGGAGCTGTTTTTT.

The chain is built from TRBV20-1 and TRBJ1-2; a possible D gene is TRBD1 (5 bases). The CDR3 totals 13 residues. Trimming cost V 3 bases and J 3 bases, with 11 bases left between them. Germline CDR1 and CDR2: DFQATT and SNEGSKA (reference sequence). The CDR3 spells CSASPGRDYGYTF. The CDR3 DNA is TGCAGTGCTAGTCCAGGGAGGGACTATGGCTACACCTTC.

As DNA, the CDR3 is TGTGCCATCATAGCAAATTCCGGAGGCTACACCTTC. Translating gives CAIIANSGGYTF. The chain combines TRBV10-3 with TRBJ1-2; unclear D gene. Germline CDR1 reads ENHRY; CDR2 reads SYGVKD. The CDR3 totals 12 residues. V was shortened by 7 bases and J by 8 bases, with 14 bases between the two germline ends.

The chain joins TRBV6-5 to TRBJ1-4; D may be TRBD1 (6 bases). In germline, CDR1 is MNHEY, CDR2 SVGAGI. The CDR3 is 14 amino acids. V lost 6 bases, J lost 8 bases, and 16 bases lay in between. The chain's CDR3 is CASSLGGFKEKLFF. CDR3 bases: TGTGCCAGCAGCCTAGGGGGATTTAAAGAAAAACTGTTTTTT.

The rearrangement links TRBV28 to TRBJ1-1; 7 bases align to TRBD1. In germline, CDR1 is MDHEN, CDR2 SYDVKM. The CDR3 sequence is 14 residues long. Unmatched junction bases numbered 8, after V lost 8 bases and J lost 2 bases. CDR3 DNA sequence: TGTGCCAGCCTCCCCCAGGGGGTAAACACTGAAGCTTTCTTT. Protein: CASLPQGVNTEAFF.

The rearrangement uses TRBV30 and TRBJ1-1, with unresolved D. Trimming removed 0 bases from V and 0 bases from J, with 11 bases in between. Per the germline V gene, CDR1 is GTSNPN and CDR2 is SVGIG (reference sequence). This CDR3 comprises 15 residues. The CDR3, as DNA: TGTGCCTGGAGTGTACTGAGTTCAATGAACACTGAAGCTTTCTTT. Encoded protein: CAWSVLSSMNTEAFF. The complete variable domain, with remaining parts taken from reference TRBV30 and TRBJ1-1, reads SQTIHQWPATLVQPVGSPLSLECTVEGTSNPNLYWYRQAAGRGLQLLFYSVGIGQISSEVPQNLSASRPQDRQFILSSKKLLLSDSGFYLCAWSVLSSMNTEAFFGQGTRLTVV.

J is TRBJ2-1 and V is TRBV10-3; D may be TRBD2 (5 bases). Deletions cut 6 bases from V and 8 bases from J, with 11 bases between. Germline values: CDR1 ENHRY, CDR2 SYGVKD. The CDR3 spans 12 residues. This CDR3 reads CAIRAGRDEQFF. CDR3 bases: TGTGCCATCAGGGCTGGGCGGGATGAGCAGTTCTTC.

The chain couples TRBV28 to TRBJ1-2, with 7 nucleotides matching TRBD1. Losses at the gene ends were 2 bases for V and 5 bases for J; bases not matched to a gene: 14. Germline lookup yields CDR1 MDHEN and CDR2 SYDVKM. This CDR3 is 17 amino acids long. CDR3 coding DNA: TGTGCCAGCAGTTTAGCCGGGACAGAGGGGGAGGTGTATGGCTACACCTTC. The encoded protein is CASSLAGTEGEVYGYTF.

The chain has TRBV5-4 and TRBJ2-3; 7 positions agree with TRBD1. CDR1 and CDR2 from the germline V gene are SGHNT and YYREEE (reference sequence). Losses at the gene ends were 3 bases for V and 2 bases for J; bases not matched to a gene: 15. This CDR3 spans 18 amino acids. In nucleotides, the CDR3 is TGTGCCAGCAGCTCTCGGACAGGACCACACGGGGACACAGATACGCAGTATTTT. Its translation: CASSSRTGPHGDTDTQYF.